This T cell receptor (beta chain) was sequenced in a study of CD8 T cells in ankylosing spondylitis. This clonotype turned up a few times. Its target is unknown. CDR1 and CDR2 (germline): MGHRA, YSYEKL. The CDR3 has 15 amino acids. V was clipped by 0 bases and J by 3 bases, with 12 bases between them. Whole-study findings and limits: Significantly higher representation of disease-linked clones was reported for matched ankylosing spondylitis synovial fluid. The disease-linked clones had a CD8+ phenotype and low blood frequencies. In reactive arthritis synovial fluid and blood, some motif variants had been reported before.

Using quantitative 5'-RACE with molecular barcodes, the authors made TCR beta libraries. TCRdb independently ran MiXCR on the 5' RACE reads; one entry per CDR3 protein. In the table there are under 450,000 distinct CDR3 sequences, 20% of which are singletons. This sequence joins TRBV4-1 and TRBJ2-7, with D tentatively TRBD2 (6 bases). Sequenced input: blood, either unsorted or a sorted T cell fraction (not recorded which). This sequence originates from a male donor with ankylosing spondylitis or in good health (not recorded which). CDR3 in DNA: TGCGCCAGCAGCCAAGAGGAGAGACTAGACTACGAGCAGTACTTC. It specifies CASSQEERLDYEQYF.